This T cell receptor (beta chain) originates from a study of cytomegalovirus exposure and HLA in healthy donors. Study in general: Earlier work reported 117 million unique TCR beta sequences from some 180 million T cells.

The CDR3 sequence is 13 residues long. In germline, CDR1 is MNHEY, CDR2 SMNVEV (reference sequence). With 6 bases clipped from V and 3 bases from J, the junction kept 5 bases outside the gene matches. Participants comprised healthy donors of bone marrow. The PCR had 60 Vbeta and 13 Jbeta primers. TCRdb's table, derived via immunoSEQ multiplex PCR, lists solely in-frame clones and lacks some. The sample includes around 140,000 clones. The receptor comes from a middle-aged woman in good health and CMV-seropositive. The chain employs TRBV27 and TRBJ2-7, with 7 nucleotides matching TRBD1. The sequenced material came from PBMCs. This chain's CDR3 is CASSRDSYYEQYF. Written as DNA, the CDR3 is TGTGCCAGCAGCCGGGACAGCTACTACGAGCAGTACTTC.